This passage covers 28 T cell receptor beta chains from one sample sequenced in a study of cytomegalovirus exposure and HLA in healthy donors. In the PCR, 60 Vbeta and 13 Jbeta primers were used. Repertoires were generated with immunoSEQ multiplex PCR, while TCRdb's copy carries only in-frame clones and drops some. The table shows approximately 110,000 clones, with roughly 82% occurring only once. Sequenced: PBMCs. These receptors came from a woman aged 40 to 49 in good health and CMV-seropositive.

The rearrangement uses TRBV10-3 and TRBJ1-3; the D is unclear. Deletions cut 10 bases from V and 1 base from J, with 14 bases between. Germline values: CDR1 ENHRY, CDR2 SYGVKD. This CDR3 comprises 14 residues. The CDR3 protein is CASRSSPSGNTIYF. In DNA form, the CDR3 reads TGTGCCAGCCGTTCAAGCCCGTCTGGAAACACCATATATTTT.

The chain couples TRBV5-4 to TRBJ2-1; D is possibly TRBD1 (5 bases). The CDR3 has 15 amino acids. Germline V CDR1 and CDR2: SGHNT, YYREEE (reference sequence). Trimming left V 4 bases short and J 3 bases short, with 14 bases between. The CDR3 region is CASSAGRLLYNEQFF. The DNA of the CDR3 is TGTGCCAGCAGCGCAGGGCGGCTACTCTACAATGAGCAGTTCTTC. The whole variable domain, filled in from reference TRBV5-4 and TRBJ2-1, reads ETGVTQSPTHLIKTRGQQVTLRCSSQSGHNTVSWYQQALGQGPQFIFQYYREEENGRGNFPPRFSGLQFPNYSSELNVNALELDDSALYLCASSAGRLLYNEQFFGPGTRLTVL.

This chain connects TRBV11-2 to TRBJ2-5; TRBD1 matches at 8 bases. The CDR3 sequence is 16 residues long. J lost 3 bases, V lost 5 bases, and 11 bases had no gene match. Germline V gene data show CDR1 as SGHAT and CDR2 as FQNNGV. In DNA, the CDR3 is TGTGCCAGCAGCCCCACCGGACAGGGCGGGAAAGAGACCCAGTACTTC. It yields the protein CASSPTGQGGKETQYF.

This clone was seen a single time. This chain joins TRBV15 and TRBJ1-5, with D perhaps matching TRBD1 (5 bases). The V and J ends lost 0 bases and 7 bases respectively, with 16 bases between them. Germline lookup yields CDR1 LNHNV and CDR2 YYDKDF (reference sequence). This CDR3 comprises 16 residues. The CDR3 protein is CATSREFQTGGQPQHF. The CDR3, as DNA: TGTGCCACCAGCAGAGAATTTCAAACGGGGGGACAGCCCCAGCATTTT.

The genes are TRBV27 and TRBJ2-1; TRBD2 is a possible D gene (5 bases). This CDR3 spans 10 amino acids. V lost 8 bases to trimming and J lost 9 bases, with 8 bases between them. Germline V lookup: CDR1 MNHEY, CDR2 SMNVEV (reference sequence). CDR3 protein: CASDGVEQFF. The CDR3 DNA follows: TGTGCCAGCGACGGGGTTGAGCAGTTCTTC.

J is TRBJ2-1 and V is TRBV2, with 12 bases identical to TRBD2. Unmatched junction bases numbered 3, after V lost 4 bases and J lost 8 bases. Germline values: CDR1 SNHLY, CDR2 FYNNEI. The CDR3 extends over 14 amino acids. The CDR3 sequence: CASSGLAGEYEQFF. The DNA for the CDR3 is TGTGCCAGCAGTGGACTAGCGGGAGAATATGAGCAGTTCTTC.

The rearrangement uses TRBV28 and TRBJ2-4; tentative D call: TRBD2 (5 bases). From germline, CDR1 is MDHEN and CDR2 SYDVKM. With 6 bases removed from V and 0 bases from J, the gap between germline ends came to 9 bases. CDR3 length: 14 amino acids. In DNA, the CDR3 is TGTGCCAGCAGGGATGAGGGAGCCAAAAACATTCAGTACTTC. Translated: CASRDEGAKNIQYF.

This chain connects TRBV19 to TRBJ1-2, with TRBD1 identical over 7 bases. Per the germline V gene, CDR1 is LNHDA and CDR2 is SQIVND (reference sequence). The trim removed 8 bases at V and 2 bases at J, leaving 2 bases unmatched. The CDR3 consists of 12 residues. CDR3 bases: TGTGCCAGTCAACAGGGGAACTATGGCTACACCTTC. Translating gives CASQQGNYGYTF.

The rearrangement links TRBV19 to TRBJ1-4, with 8 positions matching TRBD1. Germline lookup yields CDR1 LNHDA and CDR2 SQIVND (reference sequence). V dropped 7 bases and J dropped 7; count of bases not matched to a gene: 5. The length of the CDR3 is 13 residues. The CDR3 region is CASIQTGAEKLFF. For the CDR3, the DNA is TGTGCCAGTATTCAGACAGGGGCTGAAAAACTGTTTTTT.

This clone was picked up a small number of times. The chain uses TRBV6-4 and TRBJ2-1; 10 nucleotides agree with TRBD2. Germline V lookup: CDR1 MRHNA, CDR2 SNTAGT. The trim removed 7 bases at V and 3 bases at J, leaving 15 bases unmatched. This CDR3 region has 18 residues. CDR3 loop: CASMGPSGSLLYYNEQFF. The CDR3 nucleotides are TGTGCCAGCATGGGGCCTAGCGGGAGCCTGTTATACTACAATGAGCAGTTCTTC.

The rearrangement joins TRBV4-1 to TRBJ1-5; D ambiguous. The CDR3 length is 13 residues. Trimming left V 3 bases short and J 4 bases short, with 7 bases between. In germline, CDR1 is MGHRA, CDR2 YSYEKL. CDR3 in DNA: TGCGCCAGCAGCCATACTTATAATCAGCCCCAGCATTTT. As protein: CASSHTYNQPQHF.

V usage is TRBV28 and J usage is TRBJ2-5; 7 nucleotides line up with TRBD1. V lost 6 bases, J lost 5 bases, and 9 bases stayed unmatched. This CDR3 spans 14 amino acids. The germline V gene encodes CDR1 MDHEN and CDR2 SYDVKM. The CDR3 region has the DNA TGTGCCAGCAGCCCCGCAGGGGGTATGGAGACCCAGTACTTC. It specifies CASSPAGGMETQYF.

This sequence joins TRBV21-1 and TRBJ2-3; the table names TRBD1, a call not compared with the DNA. TRBV21-1 is deemed a pseudogene. The CDR3 has 14 residues. This CDR3 reads CASSKAGGTDTQYF. The CDR3 nucleotides are TGTGCCAGCAGCAAAGCTGGGGGCACGGATACGCAGTATTTT.

The rearrangement joins TRBV5-6 to TRBJ1-1, with 8 bases aligning to TRBD1. CDR1 and CDR2 (germline): SGHDT, YYEEEE. The CDR3 spans 14 residues. V lost 0 bases to trimming and J lost 5 bases; unmatched junction nucleotides: 3. This CDR3 reads CASSLGQGTTEAFF. DNA of the CDR3: TGTGCCAGCAGCTTGGGACAGGGGACGACTGAAGCTTTCTTT.

This clone has only a few counts. The gene calls are TRBV5-4 and TRBJ2-1; D might be TRBD2 (5 bases). This CDR3 has 13 amino acids. The V end was cut by 4 bases, the J end by 12 bases, with 17 bases between. Germline-derived CDR1 and CDR2 are SGHNT and YYREEE (reference sequence). The CDR3 reads CASSPQWAGGQFF. CDR3 bases: TGTGCCAGCAGCCCGCAATGGGCGGGCGGGCAGTTCTTC.

In this sample, this clone turned up a few times. V usage is TRBV27 and J usage is TRBJ1-1; D remains unclear. V lost 4 bases, J lost 1 base, and 13 bases lay in between. Germline V CDR1 and CDR2: MNHEY, SMNVEV (reference sequence). The CDR3 loop spans 15 amino acids. The CDR3 nucleotides read TGTGCCAGCAGTTCCCTCGGGAGTGGGAACACTGAAGCTTTCTTT. Its protein is CASSSLGSGNTEAFF.

This clone was counted a few times. This CDR3 reads CASSLAASGSSYNEQFF. In DNA, the CDR3 is TGTGCCAGCAGCTTAGCGGCCAGCGGGAGCTCCTACAATGAGCAGTTCTTC. The V and J genes are TRBV7-2 and TRBJ2-1, with 8 bases lining up with TRBD2. The CDR3 loop spans 17 amino acids. Germline V gene data show CDR1 as SGHTA and CDR2 as FQGNSA. V was clipped by 0 bases and J by 0 bases; unmatched bases: 4.

The chain links TRBV6-4 to TRBJ2-3; a weak D match, TRBD2 (5 bases). Deletions cut 0 bases from V and 2 bases from J, with 9 bases between. CDR3 length: 15 residues. CDR1 is MRHNA, CDR2 SNTAGT, per germline. Here the CDR3 reads CASSDSDGNTDTQYF. The CDR3, as DNA: TGTGCCAGCAGTGACTCTGACGGGAACACAGATACGCAGTATTTT.

The genes are TRBV7-8 and TRBJ2-5; D might be TRBD1 (6 bases). The V and J ends lost 4 bases and 5 bases respectively, with 14 bases between them. Looked up from germline, CDR1 is SGHVS and CDR2 is FQNEAQ. This CDR3 contains 14 residues. For the CDR3, the DNA is TGTGCCAGCAGCTCGCAGGGGATGCGGGAGACCCAGTACTTC. Protein product: CASSSQGMRETQYF. Using reference TRBV7-8 and TRBJ2-5 for the parts outside the CDR3, the full variable domain is GAGVSQSPRYKVAKRGQDVALRCDPISGHVSLFWYQQALGQGPEFLTYFQNEAQLDKSGLPSDRFFAERPEGSVSTLKIQRTQQEDSAVYLCASSSQGMRETQYFGPGTRLLVL.

The chain couples TRBV5-5 to TRBJ1-1, with 8 positions matching TRBD1. Germline trimming cut 3 bases from V and 12 bases from J; bases unmatched to any gene: 13. In germline, CDR1 is SGHKS, CDR2 YYEKEE (reference sequence). This CDR3 spans 14 amino acids. The CDR3 region has the DNA TGTGCCAGCAGCTCCGGACAGGGCGATCGGGTGACTTTCTTT. This translates into CASSSGQGDRVTFF.

The V gene is TRBV9, the J gene TRBJ2-2, with a tentative D call TRBD2 (5 bases). CDR3 size: 15 residues. Trimming left V 4 bases short and J 5 bases short, with 15 bases between. The V gene's germline CDR1 is SGDLS and CDR2 YYNGEE. CDR3: CASSSRREKTGELFF. The CDR3, as DNA: TGTGCCAGCAGCTCCCGACGGGAAAAGACCGGGGAGCTGTTTTTT.

V usage is TRBV6-1 and J usage is TRBJ2-3; no firm D call. The germline V gene encodes CDR1 MNHNS and CDR2 SASEGT. This CDR3 has 13 residues. V lost 5 bases and J 4 bases, leaving 10 bases between the germline ends. DNA of the CDR3: TGTGCCAGCAGTTCGACATATCCAGATACGCAGTATTTT. This encodes CASSSTYPDTQYF.

The chain carries TRBV5-1 and TRBJ2-1; 9 bases match TRBD1. The CDR3 totals 14 residues. V shed 2 bases, J shed 10 bases, and the junction held 7 bases outside the gene matches. Germline V gene lookup returns CDR1 SGHRS and CDR2 YFSETQ. The CDR3 spells CASSFYRGQGEQFF. The CDR3 region has the DNA TGCGCCAGCAGCTTTTACAGGGGGCAGGGGGAGCAGTTCTTC.

This clone appeared a few times. J is TRBJ2-1 and V is TRBV18, with a tentative D call TRBD2 (5 bases). This CDR3 has 15 amino acids. Germline V CDR1 and CDR2: KGHSH, LQKENI. Trimming removed 3 bases from V and 4 bases from J, with 13 bases in between. CDR3 nucleotide sequence: TGTGCCAGCTCACCGGAGGTTACTTCATACAATGAGCAGTTCTTC. Its translation: CASSPEVTSYNEQFF.

The chain links TRBV6-1 to TRBJ1-2, with D perhaps TRBD1 (6 bases). CDR3 length equals 14 residues. V gave up 8 bases and J gave up 9 bases, with 22 bases separating them. CDR1 is MNHNS and CDR2 is SASEGT in the germline V gene. For the CDR3, the DNA is TGTGCCAGCTCGAGCCCTGGGACATCTGAAAGCTACACCTTC. Encoded protein: CASSSPGTSESYTF.

This clone was counted a single time. The chain recombines TRBV7-9 with TRBJ2-1; 9 nucleotides line up with TRBD2. The J segment lost 10 bases and the V segment lost 3 bases, leaving 10 bases of the junction unmatched. CDR1 and CDR2 (germline): SEHNR, FQNEAQ (reference sequence). The CDR3 runs to 15 residues. The CDR3: CASSFVGGRGAEQFF. The CDR3 nucleotides read TGTGCCAGCAGCTTTGTCGGCGGGAGGGGTGCAGAGCAGTTCTTC.

The V and J genes are TRBV7-8 and TRBJ2-5; 15 positions match TRBD2. TRBJ2-7 explains the end of the DNA better; the J call may be wrong. Germline CDR1 and CDR2: SGHVS and FQNEAQ. CDR3 length: 15 amino acids. CDR3 sequence (DNA): TGTGCCAGCAGCCGGACTAGCGGGAGGGAATACGAGCAGTACTTC. This codes for CASSRTSGREYEQYF.

This clone has more than one count but fewer than ten. V gene TRBV28 combines with J gene TRBJ2-7, with 7 positions matching TRBD2. CDR3 size: 18 residues. V lost 7 bases and J lost 2; bases outside the gene matches: 20. Germline CDR1 MDHEN, CDR2 SYDVKM. Here the CDR3 DNA reads TGTGCCAGCACCCTCGCAGGGTTCTCGTCGGGAGGAACCTACGAGCAGTACTTC. Translation gives CASTLAGFSSGGTYEQYF.